This record looks at one T cell receptor (beta chain) sequence and its context. Its binding antigen is unknown. Base qualities are missing; no much larger clone stands one base away. This sample was included in a study of a mutant IDH1 vaccine in newly diagnosed glioma listed by TCRdb under 2021. Study-wide context: Of the approximately 35 treated patients, 62.5% were male and approximately 38% were female, and a mean age of approximately 40 years was recorded. Prior to enrollment, patients had been given standard therapy consisting of radiotherapy alone, temozolomide alone, or radiochemotherapy with temozolomide, with the combination given to most patients. Peripheral blood samples were drawn at six visits, namely V03 (baseline), V05, V07, V10, V12 and V13. For exploratory analyses, 25 to 30 treated patients had longitudinal TCRB deep sequencing done wherever samples were available. Study-wide findings and limitations: Vaccine-induced immune responses across multiple MHC alleles were detected in 90% to 95% of patients. Changes in the top peripheral T cell clonotypes picked up by TCRB sequencing did not appear to be linked to pseudoprogression. The authors noted that analyses of patient blood samples could not be reproduced because of sample limitations. Selection of PBMC samples for TCRB deep sequencing was based on availability.

The junction carries 13 bases between V and J, which are trimmed by 2 bases and 4 bases respectively. CDR3 length: 15 amino acids, cysteine to phenylalanine. Only CDR3 DNA is held: 45 bases, read in frame from base 1. Reading the germline V gene gives CDR1 MDHEN and CDR2 SYDVKM. The library was obtained by the immunoSEQ multiplex PCR assay. Following the manufacturer's protocol, the hsTCRB Kit was used to amplify rearranged TCR beta chain sequences. Sequencing of TCRB libraries was carried out on an Illumina MiSeq. Under the source paper's analysis protocol: The kit vendor's proprietary platform handled demultiplexing, trimming and gene mapping. The clones in this table, taken by TCRdb from immuneACCESS, are in-frame only. Not every clone is retained; where verified, under half of the shortfall comes from an unresolved V gene, and the cause of the rest is unknown. Clonal size and the V and J genes are those of that table, whereas D and trimming came from the DNA. The sample yields around 92,000 clones; approximately 90% were counted once. Roughly 0.58% of the sample rests with the top ten.

Read against the paper, the sample's time point label means: baseline, week 1 (first vaccination visit). The intended sense of this specimen's treatment or condition label: pre-vaccination baseline after standard-of-care therapy. The donors had newly diagnosed IDH1-mutant astrocytomas of WHO grade 3 or 4 that showed loss of nuclear ATRX. The samples were drawn from NOA16, a multicentre, single-arm, open-label phase I trial in Germany that tested a mutant IDH1 peptide vaccine in humans for the first time. For immunogenicity testing, the blood drawn at visit V03 was used as the baseline sample. Genomic DNA for TCRB sequencing was extracted from EDTA blood using the DNeasy Blood and Tissue Kit.

This sample comprised PBMCs, obtained from a glioma patient treated with radiotherapy, temozolomide or both. The sequence came from a woman aged 50 to 60 with glioma. The V gene is TRBV28 and the J gene is TRBJ2-3; a tentative D match to TRBD2 spans 5 bases. The bases are TGTGCCAGCAGTTTAATTCCCGGGGTGGCAGATACGCAGTATTTT. Its protein is CASSLIPGVADTQYF.